This TCR beta chain was profiled in a study of identical twins. Overall study findings and caveats: Cord blood beta clonotypes that were abundant carried fewer insertions, and memory repertoires showed no such trend. Invariant T cells like MAIT and iNKT could partly confound the zero-insertion analyses. Out-of-frame TCR alpha sharing observed in monozygotic twins exceeded model estimates.

This clonotype has a handful of counts. Its antigen is undetermined. CDR3 size: 15 residues. The V gene's germline CDR1 is MDHEN and CDR2 SYDVKM. The V end lost 5 bases, the J end lost 9 bases, and 20 bases lay between the germline ends. The cDNA had a unique molecular identifier and a template-switch universal primer site. MiXCR was run by TCRdb on the 5' RACE reads, yielding one entry per CDR3 protein. The sample shows some 460,000 distinct CDR3 sequences, approximately 14% of them seen only once. These data are also associated with another study on yellow fever vaccine responses in identical twins.

The specimen sequenced was CD4+ T cells sorted from blood. The sequence came from a woman aged 18-35 years in good health. The gene calls are TRBV28 and TRBJ2-1; D is perhaps TRBD1 (7 bases). This CDR3 reads CASSPPDRAGSEQFF. DNA of the CDR3: TGTGCCAGCAGTCCTCCCGACAGGGCGGGGAGTGAGCAGTTCTTC.